The source of this T cell receptor (beta chain) is a study of blood T cell repertoires in COVID-19. Across the whole study: Both acute and convalescent COVID-19 samples were obtained from the United States, Italy and Spain. Nucleic acid was either cDNA or gDNA, and it came from T cells, B-cell-depleted T cells, or PBMCs.

The CDR3 covers 13 residues. V lost 0 bases and J 5 bases, leaving 8 bases between the germline ends. Germline CDR1 SGHRS, CDR2 YFSETQ. Worth noting for this clone: Other DNA sequences in this specimen translate into the identical CDR3.

Clones were sequenced by immunoSEQ multiplex PCR, and TCRdb holds only the in-frame ones, with some missing. The profile shows 110,000 or so clones, over 65% of them singletons. J is TRBJ2-5 and V is TRBV5-1; D not certain. This receptor was taken from a woman aged 40 to 55 with acute or convalescent COVID-19. Sequenced input: peripheral blood. Written as DNA, the CDR3 is TGCGCCAGCAGCTTGGCCGGGTCGGAGACCCAGTACTTC. It codes for CASSLAGSETQYF. Variable domain in full (rest from reference TRBV5-1 and TRBJ2-5): KAGVTQTPRYLIKTRGQQVTLSCSPISGHRSVSWYQQTPGQGLQFLFEYFSETQRNKGNFPGRFSGRQFSNSRSEMNVSTLELGDSALYLCASSLAGSETQYFGPGTRLLVL.